The rows below give T cell receptor beta chains drawn from one sample of a study of control samples from healthy donors and cancer patients. The table came from immunoSEQ multiplex PCR; TCRdb's copy has only in-frame clones and leaves some out. In the table there are some 95,000 clones, roughly 89% of which are singletons. Sequencing was done on a sample of blood. These receptors were collected from a human donor in good health. The donor label of this sample is uncertain. Each CDR3 is given with its conserved first and last residue. A D gene is named only where the DNA matches it firmly. The size field is filled for only some rows; it gives once, few, many or a size class.

D gene	J gene	clone size	V gene	CDR3 DNA	CDR3 protein
-	TRBJ1-5	-	TRBV6-2/TRBV6-3	TGTGCCAGCAGCCGGGACAATAGCAATCAGCCCCAGCATTTT	CASSRDNSNQPQHF
TRBD1	TRBJ1-2	-	TRBV7-9	TGTGCCAGCACCCCGACAGGGGGGAATGATGGCTACACCTTC	CASTPTGGNDGYTF
-	TRBJ2-3	-	TRBV18	TGTGCCAGCTCACCCCCTTCGGTTAGCACAGATACGCAGTATTTT	CASSPPSVSTDTQYF
-	TRBJ1-2	-	TRBV6-1	TGTGCCAGCAGTGACCCGGGTGGGCAGGGTGGCTACACCTTC	CASSDPGGQGGYTF
-	TRBJ1-5	medium-sized	TRBV30	TGTGCCTGGAGTGAGGGACAGCCCCAGCATTTT	CAWSEGQPQHF
TRBD1	TRBJ1-5	-	TRBV6-1	TGTGCCAGCAGTGACACAGGGGCCCCATATCAGCCCCAGCATTTT	CASSDTGAPYQPQHF
-	TRBJ1-1	-	TRBV28	TGTGCCAGCAGTTGGGGGATAACTGAAGCTTTCTTT	CASSWGITEAFF
-	TRBJ1-2	-	TRBV6-5	TGTGCCAGCAGTTACGTTGGCAGGGGCTATTCTGGCTACACCTTC	CASSYVGRGYSGYTF
TRBD1	TRBJ1-5	-	TRBV2	TGTGCCAGCAGTGTCCAGGACAGGAACAATCAGCCCCAGCATTTT	CASSVQDRNNQPQHF
-	TRBJ1-1	-	TRBV6-4	TGTGCCAGCAGTGGCTCTACAGGTTCTGAAGCTTTCTTT	CASSGSTGSEAFF
-	TRBJ2-2	-	TRBV5-1	TGCGCCAGCAGCCCCGACGGTTCGAACACCGGGGAGCTGTTTTTT	CASSPDGSNTGELFF
TRBD1	TRBJ1-4	-	TRBV3-1/TRBV3-2	TGTGCCAGCAGTAAACAGGGGTTGGGTGAAAAACTGTTTTTT	CASSKQGLGEKLFF
-	TRBJ1-2	-	TRBV6-2/TRBV6-3	TGTGCCAGCAGTTACTCGCGGGGGGCGTATGGCTACACCTTC	CASSYSRGAYGYTF
-	TRBJ1-2	-	TRBV19	TGTGCCAGTAGTATCGGTCAGTTTGACTATGGCTACACCTTC	CASSIGQFDYGYTF
-	TRBJ2-2	-	TRBV11-3	TGTGCCAGCAGCTTAATGGCGAACACCGGGGAGCTGTTTTTT	CASSLMANTGELFF
TRBD2	TRBJ2-5	-	TRBV7-3	TGTGCCAGCAGCGTCGGGACTAGCGGGGGGCAAGAGACCCAGTACTTC	CASSVGTSGGQETQYF
-	TRBJ2-3	-	TRBV7-8	TGTGCCAGCAGCTTAGTCGGAGGGGCTCAAGTAGATACGCAGTATTTT	CASSLVGGAQVDTQYF
-	TRBJ2-7	-	TRBV5-6	TGTGCCAGCAGCTTGGCAGGGCGTGGGTTCAGCTCCTACGAGCAGTACTTC	CASSLAGRGFSSYEQYF
-	TRBJ2-3	-	TRBV6-5	TGTGCCAGCAGTCGGCAGGGCACAGATACGCAGTATTTT	CASSRQGTDTQYF
-	TRBJ1-4	-	TRBV6-5	TGTGCCAGCAGCCCCAGGGGCTGGGGTGAAAAACTGTTTTTT	CASSPRGWGEKLFF
-	TRBJ2-1	-	TRBV18	TGTGCCAGCTCACCACGGGGAAGCTCCTACAATGAGCAGTTCTTC	CASSPRGSSYNEQFF
TRBD2	TRBJ2-3	-	TRBV6-6	TGTGCCAGCAGTTATTTAGCGGGGGGGACAGATACGCAGTATTTT	CASSYLAGGTDTQYF
-	TRBJ1-3	-	TRBV4-1	TGCGCCAGCAGCCAAGATGCGGCGGGTTATACTGGAAACACCATATATTTT	CASSQDAAGYTGNTIYF
-	TRBJ2-7	-	TRBV12-3/TRBV12-4	TGTGCCAGCAGTTCAGGGTCCCACGAGCAGTACTTC	CASSSGSHEQYF
-	TRBJ2-1	-	TRBV21-1	TGTGCCAGCAGCAATGAAACCCCTTACAGGGAGATGAACAATGAGCAGTTCTTC	CASSNETPYREMNNEQFF
TRBD2	TRBJ2-1	-	TRBV6-6	TGTGCCAGCAGTTACTCCGGGGGGGGGAAGGCGAATGAGCAGTTCTTC	CASSYSGGGKANEQFF
-	TRBJ2-4	-	TRBV11-2	TGTGCCAGGACTGTAGCCAAAAACATTCAGTACTTC	CARTVAKNIQYF
-	TRBJ2-3	-	TRBV5-6	TGTGCCAGCAGCTTGGAAGGTCCTAGCACAGATACGCAGTATTTT	CASSLEGPSTDTQYF
TRBD1	TRBJ2-2	-	TRBV19	TGTGCCAGTAGTACGCTAACAGGGGGCCTCGGGGAGCTGTTTTTT	CASSTLTGGLGELFF
TRBD1	TRBJ2-3	-	TRBV7-9	TGTGCCAGCAGCCTGACAGGGGCTAGCACAGATACGCAGTATTTT	CASSLTGASTDTQYF
TRBD1	TRBJ1-3	-	TRBV27	TGTGCCAGCAGTCTAACAGGGGAGCATGGAAACACCATATATTTT	CASSLTGEHGNTIYF
TRBD2	TRBJ2-7	-	TRBV6-5	TGTGCCAGCAGTTACTATAGCGGGGGGCAATACGAGCAGTACTTC	CASSYYSGGQYEQYF
-	TRBJ1-5	-	TRBV6-5	TGTGCCAGCGGGGCAGGGTGGGATCAGCCCCAGCATTTT	CASGAGWDQPQHF
TRBD1	TRBJ1-5	once	TRBV6-2/TRBV6-3	TGTGCCAGCAGCCCTGACAGGGATGGAGATAGCAATCAGCCCCAGCATTTT	CASSPDRDGDSNQPQHF
TRBD1	TRBJ1-1	-	TRBV11-2	TGTGCCAGCAGCTTAGGGACAGGGAACACTGAAACTTTCTTT	CASSLGTGNTETFF
TRBD1	TRBJ1-5	-	TRBV6-6	TGTGCCAGCACTAAGCCAGGGGGACCCAATCAGCCCCAGCATTTT	CASTKPGGPNQPQHF
-	TRBJ1-5	-	TRBV6-1	TGTGCCAGCAGTGAAGGAGGTAGCAATCAGCCCCAGCATTTT	CASSEGGSNQPQHF
-	TRBJ2-1	few	TRBV19	TGTGCCAGTAGTCCAGTAATCGGGTTCTACAATGAGCAGTTCTTC	CASSPVIGFYNEQFF
-	TRBJ2-1	-	TRBV29-1	TGCAGCGTTGAATGGCTCTTCTCCTACAATGAGCAGTTCTTC	CSVEWLFSYNEQFF
-	TRBJ1-2	-	TRBV7-9	TGTGCCAGCAGCTTAAACACTGACGGCGAGGGCTACACCTTC	CASSLNTDGEGYTF
-	TRBJ2-1	-	TRBV3-1/TRBV3-2	TGTGCCAGCAGCCAAGAAGGTGCCTCCTACAATGAGCAGTTCTTC	CASSQEGASYNEQFF
TRBD1	TRBJ1-5	-	TRBV19	TGTGCCAGTAGTATCCAGGGGGTAAATCAGCCCCAGCATTTT	CASSIQGVNQPQHF
TRBD2	TRBJ2-1	-	TRBV11-3	TGTGCCAGCAGCCCCGGGACTAGGGGCAATGAGCAGTTCTTC	CASSPGTRGNEQFF
-	TRBJ2-5	once	TRBV16	TGTGCCAGCAGCCGCCTTGGTCCCGACTCGGGAGAGACCCAGTACTTC	CASSRLGPDSGETQYF
-	TRBJ2-2	once	TRBV2	TGTGCCAGCAGTTACCACAGGGTTGGGAACACCGGGGAGCTGTTTTTT	CASSYHRVGNTGELFF
-	TRBJ2-7	-	TRBV28	TGTGCCAGCAGTTGGGGACAATCCTACGAGCAGTACTTC	CASSWGQSYEQYF